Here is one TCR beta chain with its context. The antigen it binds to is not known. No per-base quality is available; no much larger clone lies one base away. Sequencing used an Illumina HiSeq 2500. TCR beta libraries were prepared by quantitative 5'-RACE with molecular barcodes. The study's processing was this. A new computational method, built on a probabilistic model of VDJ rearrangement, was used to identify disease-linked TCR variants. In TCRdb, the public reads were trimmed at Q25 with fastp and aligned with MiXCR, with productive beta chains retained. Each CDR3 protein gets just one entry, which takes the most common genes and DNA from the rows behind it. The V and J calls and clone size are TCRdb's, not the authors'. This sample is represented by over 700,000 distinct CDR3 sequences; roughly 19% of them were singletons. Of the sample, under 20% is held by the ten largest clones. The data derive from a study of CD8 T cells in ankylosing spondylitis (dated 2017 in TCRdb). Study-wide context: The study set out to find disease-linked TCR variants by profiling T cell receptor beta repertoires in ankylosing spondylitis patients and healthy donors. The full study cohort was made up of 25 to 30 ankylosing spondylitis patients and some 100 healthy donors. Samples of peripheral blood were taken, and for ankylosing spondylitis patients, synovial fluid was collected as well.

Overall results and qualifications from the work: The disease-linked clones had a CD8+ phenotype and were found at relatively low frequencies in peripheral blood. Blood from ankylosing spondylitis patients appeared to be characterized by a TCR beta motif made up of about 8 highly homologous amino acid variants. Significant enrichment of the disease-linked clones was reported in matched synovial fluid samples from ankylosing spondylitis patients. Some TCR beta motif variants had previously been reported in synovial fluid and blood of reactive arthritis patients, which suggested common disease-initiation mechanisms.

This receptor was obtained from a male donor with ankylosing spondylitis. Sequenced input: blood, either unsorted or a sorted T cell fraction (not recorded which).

The CDR3 sequence is CSAGRTNYGYTF. The DNA sequence follows: TGCAGTGCCGGACGCACTAACTATGGCTACACCTTC. The receptor chain draws on TRBV20-1 and TRBJ1-2, with an unclear D gene assignment. Reading the germline V gene (reference sequence) gives CDR1 DFQATT and CDR2 SNEGSKA. From its cysteine to its phenylalanine, the CDR3 spans 12 amino acids. Only CDR3 DNA is held: 36 bases, read in frame from base 1. V drops 6 bases and J drops 0 bases, leaving 8 bases in between.